This TCR beta chain was captured by sequencing in a study of cytomegalovirus exposure and HLA in healthy donors (TCRdb year 2017). The study in broad terms: According to a later analysis, one platform produced both the roughly 110 validation repertoires and the 700 or so repertoires of the first cohort. The study aimed to test whether cataloging public T cell receptors could reveal signatures of past pathogen exposure. Along with the approximately 670-subject first cohort, a separate validation cohort of roughly 110 different subjects was used. High-throughput TCR immunosequencing, statistical association of individual TCRs with disease status, and machine learning were combined to predict cytomegalovirus infection status. What the research found in general, with its limitations: In vitro tests confirmed that a few of the cytomegalovirus-associated TCR beta chains recognize cytomegalovirus antigens. Across donors, most TCR sequences were observed very rarely, whereas some public TCRs were present in many individuals. A later analysis found that TCRs clustered in the first cohort also tended to co-occur in the 110 or so validation repertoires, with 94% of cluster scores above 0. The validation cohort had no HLA typing available for a later analysis, so co-occurrence within that cohort was assessed over all 120 or so repertoires. The study listed 150 to 200 TCR beta chains as associated with cytomegalovirus. The authors suggested that the approach could potentially be generalized to other disease states and immunological phenotypes. In both the original and validation cohorts, the classifier was reported to diagnose cytomegalovirus status with high specificity and sensitivity.

Comments on this clone: This clone's antigen is unknown. Base qualities were left out, and no much larger clone turns up one base away.

Donors formed part of the validation cohort, which comprised some 120 subjects and was distinct from the first cohort of 550 to 850 subjects. Libraries were constructed by the immunoSEQ multiplex PCR assay. The study's own analysis went as follows. To diagnose cytomegalovirus status from the catalog of TCR beta chain sequences, a statistical classification framework was built. TCRdb holds this immuneACCESS table with in-frame rearrangements only. Some clones are missing; in checked studies, unresolved V genes explain under half, and the rest has no known cause. V and J calls and clone size come straight from that table; D and trimming were deduced from the DNA. The sample table holds 100,000 to 150,000 clones, of which approximately 94% were seen once. The ten largest account for less than 1.5% of the sample. V is reduced by 4 bases and J by 10 bases, leaving a spacing of 18 bases between them. The CDR3 starts with the cysteine, ends with the phenylalanine, and has 15 residues. The retained sequence is limited to the CDR3, 45 bases, with the frame set at the first base. The germline V gene (reference sequence) sets CDR1 to SGHNT and CDR2 to YYREEE.

The sequenced material came from PBMCs. The receptor chain draws on TRBV5-4 and TRBJ1-6; the D gene cannot be named for sure. The source of this sequence is a woman aged 18 to 35 in good health and CMV-seronegative. CDR3 region: CASSTGVRDRSPLHF. The DNA reads as follows: TGTGCCAGCAGCACCGGGGTGAGGGATAGGTCACCCCTCCACTTT.